The sample holds many counts of the clone carrying this T cell receptor (beta chain). Its specificity is unknown. The sample comes from a study of T-cell reconstitution after alpha-beta-depleted transplantation in children. Study-wide points: Some patients showed high day-60 TCRbeta diversity, which derived from surviving recipient T cells and thymic progenitors. T-cell counts and diversity at one year following transplant were attributed mainly to newly produced T cells. Reportedly, roughly two months post-transplant, alpha-beta T cells arose from several hundred expanded graft clones.

The CDR3 loop spans 17 amino acids. CDR1 is LGHDT, CDR2 YNNKEL, per germline (reference sequence). V was cut by 4 bases and J by 7 bases, with 23 bases left in between. The TCRbeta library was prepared with unique molecular identifiers. TCRdb re-analysed the PCR reads in MiXCR, keeping a single row per CDR3 protein. The table has 450,000 to 600,000 distinct CDR3 sequences, roughly 10% seen once; the top ten hold 2%. The starting material was PBMCs, obtained before TCRalphabeta/CD19-depleted stem cell transplant. The TCR was taken from a child aged 2 to 9 with inherited bone marrow failure, due to receive a stem cell transplant. V gene TRBV3-1 combines with J gene TRBJ1-5; D is uncertain. The CDR3 coding sequence is TGTGCCAGCAGCCCGGCAGTCGGGATTAGTCGCGGACAGCCCCAGCATTTT. Amino acids: CASSPAVGISRGQPQHF.